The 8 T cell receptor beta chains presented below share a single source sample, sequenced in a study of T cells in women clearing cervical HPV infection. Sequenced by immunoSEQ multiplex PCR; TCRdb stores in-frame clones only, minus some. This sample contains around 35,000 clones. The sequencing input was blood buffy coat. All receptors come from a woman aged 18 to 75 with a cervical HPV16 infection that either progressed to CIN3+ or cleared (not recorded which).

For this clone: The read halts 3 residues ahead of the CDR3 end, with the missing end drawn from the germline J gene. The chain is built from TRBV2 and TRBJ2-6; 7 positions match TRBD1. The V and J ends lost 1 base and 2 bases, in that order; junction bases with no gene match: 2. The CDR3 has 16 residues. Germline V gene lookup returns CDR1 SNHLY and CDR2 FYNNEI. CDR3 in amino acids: CASSEGGTAGANVLTF. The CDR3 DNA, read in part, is TGTGCCAGCAGTGAAGGGGGGACAGCTGGGGCCAACGTC.

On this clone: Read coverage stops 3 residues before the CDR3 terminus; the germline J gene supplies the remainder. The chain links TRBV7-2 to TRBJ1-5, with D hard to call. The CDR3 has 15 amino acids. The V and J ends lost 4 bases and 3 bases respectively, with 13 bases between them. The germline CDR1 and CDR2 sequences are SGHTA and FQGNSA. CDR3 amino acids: CASSSRADPNQPQHF. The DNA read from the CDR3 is TGTGCCAGCAGCTCCCGAGCGGACCCCAATCAGCCC.

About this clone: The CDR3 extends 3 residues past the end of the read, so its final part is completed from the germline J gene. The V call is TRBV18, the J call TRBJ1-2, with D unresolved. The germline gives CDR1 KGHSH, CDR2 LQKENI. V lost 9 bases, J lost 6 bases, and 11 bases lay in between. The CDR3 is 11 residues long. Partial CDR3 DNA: TGTGCCAGTCTTACTTCGGATGGC. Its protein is CASLTSDG. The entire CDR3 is CASLTSDGYTF.

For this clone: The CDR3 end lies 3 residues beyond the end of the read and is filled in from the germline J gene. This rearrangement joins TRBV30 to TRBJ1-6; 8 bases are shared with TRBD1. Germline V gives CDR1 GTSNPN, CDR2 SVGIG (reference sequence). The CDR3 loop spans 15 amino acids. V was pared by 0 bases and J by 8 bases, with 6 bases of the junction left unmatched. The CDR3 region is CAWSVHPGGDSPLHF. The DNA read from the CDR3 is TGTGCCTGGAGTGTACATCCAGGGGGCGATTCACCC.

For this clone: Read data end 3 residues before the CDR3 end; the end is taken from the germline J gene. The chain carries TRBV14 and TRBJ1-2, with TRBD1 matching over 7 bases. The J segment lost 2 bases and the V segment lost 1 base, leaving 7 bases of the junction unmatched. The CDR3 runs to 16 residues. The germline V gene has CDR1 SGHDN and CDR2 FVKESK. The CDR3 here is CASSQGRQGGNYGYTF. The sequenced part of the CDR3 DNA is TGTGCCAGCAGCCAAGGGAGACAGGGTGGAAACTATGGC.

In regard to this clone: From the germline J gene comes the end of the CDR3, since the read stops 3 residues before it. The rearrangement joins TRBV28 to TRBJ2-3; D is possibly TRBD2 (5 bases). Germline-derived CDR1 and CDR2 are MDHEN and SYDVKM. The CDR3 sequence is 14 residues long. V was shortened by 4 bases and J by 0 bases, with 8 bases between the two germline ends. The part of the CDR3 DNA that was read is TGTGCCAGCAGTTCCGGACTCAGCACAGATACG. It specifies CASSSGLSTDT. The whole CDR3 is CASSSGLSTDTQYF.

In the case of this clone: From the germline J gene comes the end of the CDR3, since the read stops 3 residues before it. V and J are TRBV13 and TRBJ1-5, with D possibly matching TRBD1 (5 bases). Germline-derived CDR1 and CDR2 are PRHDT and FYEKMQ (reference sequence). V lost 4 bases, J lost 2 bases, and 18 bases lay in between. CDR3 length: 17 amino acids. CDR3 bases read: TGTGCCAGCAGCTCTATACAGGACGAACAGGGCAATCAGCCC. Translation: CASSSIQDEQGNQP. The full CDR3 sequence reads CASSSIQDEQGNQPQHF.

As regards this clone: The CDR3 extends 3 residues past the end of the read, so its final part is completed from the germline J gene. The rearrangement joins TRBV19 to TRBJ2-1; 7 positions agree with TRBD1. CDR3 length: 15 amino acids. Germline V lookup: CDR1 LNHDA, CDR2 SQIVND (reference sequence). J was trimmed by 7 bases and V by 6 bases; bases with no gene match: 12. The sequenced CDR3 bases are TGTGCCAGTAGGGTCCAGGGGGTAAGATATAATGAG. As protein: CASRVQGVRYNE. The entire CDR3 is CASRVQGVRYNEQFF.